The rows below give T cell receptor beta chains drawn from one sample of a study of blood T cell repertoires in COVID-19. Assay: immunoSEQ multiplex PCR; the TCRdb copy retains only in-frame clones and omits some. The sample includes approximately 210,000 clones, just over 90% seen only once; the top ten take around 1.2%. Sequencing was done on a sample of peripheral blood. All receptors come from a man under 40 with acute or convalescent COVID-19. Each CDR3 is given without its conserved first and last residue.

ASSLAAGQASGYT	TRBV28	TRBJ1-2
ASSPSGQLRETQY	TRBV5-1	TRBJ2-5
ASSQILGGEKLF	TRBV3-1/TRBV3-2	TRBJ1-4
ASSRDSFEQF	TRBV5-4	TRBJ2-1
ASSPGTGGTSGGYQETQY	TRBV27	TRBJ2-5
AWQSGRAQETQY	TRBV30	TRBJ2-5
APGWQGLVQPQH	TRBV6-4	TRBJ1-5
ASSIPGTEAF	TRBV14	TRBJ1-1
ASLRQGASYEQY	TRBV28	TRBJ2-7
ASSQVGAGGPNEQF	TRBV4-1	TRBJ2-1